This TCR beta chain appears in the sequencing data of a study of PD-1 blockade in classical Hodgkin lymphoma. Germline-derived CDR1 and CDR2 are GTSNPN and SVGIG (reference sequence). The CDR3 has 15 residues. V dropped 7 bases and J dropped 7; count of bases not matched to a gene: 13. As concerns this clone: Its antigen is still unknown.

The data were produced by immunoSEQ multiplex PCR, yet TCRdb's version contains in-frame clones alone and is incomplete. The table has about 41,000 clones, 76% seen once; the top ten hold under 25%. The study, taken as a whole, reports: Those starting nivolumab under 1 year post-ASCT were excluded. CD4+ but not CD8+ TCR diversity rose significantly by C4D1. Diminished baseline TCR diversity has been reported in newly diagnosed patients relative to healthy donors. For complete responders, baseline diversity was comparable to that of newly diagnosed patients.

In every patient, relapse followed autologous stem cell transplantation, while exposure to brentuximab vedotin differed. The starting material was peripheral blood mononuclear cells (PBMCs), obtained at baseline. The V gene is TRBV30, the J gene TRBJ1-5; 10 bases are shared with TRBD1. The source of this sequence is a human donor with classical Hodgkin lymphoma. Here the CDR3 DNA reads TGTGCCTTCTCCGGGACAGGGGCGCTAGGGCAGCCCCAGCATTTT. Its translation: CAFSGTGALGQPQHF.